This T cell receptor (beta chain) was documented in a study of Ad26.COV2.S vaccination and SARS-CoV-2 variants. This CDR3 comprises 11 residues. Germline trimming cut 8 bases from V and 5 bases from J; bases unmatched to any gene: 1. The data were produced by immunoSEQ multiplex PCR, yet TCRdb's version contains in-frame clones alone and is incomplete. The sample shows hundreds of thousands of clones, nearly 90% of them seen only once. Treatment described: some 20 received Ad26.COV2.S at low or high dose, single or two shots; several received placebo; per-sample allocation not given. The samples date from day 63 after the first vaccine or placebo injection. Adults aged 18-55 years in Boston included the donor.

The receptor comes from a person between 18 and 60 years old who received the Ad26.COV2.S COVID-19 vaccine or a placebo. The V call is TRBV12-3 or TRBV12-4, the J call TRBJ2-5, with 8 positions matching TRBD2. This sample comprised peripheral blood, obtained in a trial of Ad26.COV2.S vaccine versus placebo. CDR3 nucleotide sequence: TGTGCCAGCCGGGAGGGGGAGACCCAGTACTTC. Translation gives CASREGETQYF.